This is a list of T cell receptor beta chains from one sample in a study of blood T cell repertoires in COVID-19. Measured with immunoSEQ multiplex PCR; TCRdb has only the in-frame clones, and not every one. The table shows approximately 260,000 clones, with approximately 79% occurring only once. The sample was PBMCs or T cells enriched from blood (not recorded which). The receptors come from a man aged 25-45 years with acute COVID-19. Both conserved end residues are part of each CDR3. Each record gives: D gene, clone size, V gene, J gene, CDR3 protein, CDR3 DNA. The D gene is left open where the match is weak. The size field is filled for only some rows; it gives once, few, many or a size class.

d_call: -
clone_size: -
v_call: TRBV4-3
j_call: TRBJ2-3
cdr3_aa: CASSRRPGGTDTQYF
cdr3_nt: TGCGCCAGCAGCCGACGACCCGGGGGCACAGATACGCAGTATTTT

d_call: -
clone_size: few
v_call: TRBV6-8
j_call: TRBJ1-3
cdr3_aa: CASPNAGGTGNTIYF
cdr3_nt: TGTGCCAGCCCGAATGCGGGGGGCACTGGAAACACCATATATTTT

d_call: -
clone_size: -
v_call: TRBV11-3
j_call: TRBJ1-4
cdr3_aa: CASSNLPEEKLFF
cdr3_nt: TGTGCCAGCAGCAACCTTCCGGAGGAAAAACTGTTTTTT

d_call: TRBD1
clone_size: -
v_call: TRBV5-6
j_call: TRBJ2-1
cdr3_aa: CASTPTGVYNEQFF
cdr3_nt: TGTGCCAGCACCCCGACAGGGGTCTACAATGAGCAGTTCTTC

d_call: TRBD2
clone_size: -
v_call: TRBV7-9
j_call: TRBJ2-3
cdr3_aa: CASSLSGGADTQYF
cdr3_nt: TGTGCCAGCAGCTTGAGCGGGGGTGCAGATACGCAGTATTTT

d_call: TRBD1
clone_size: -
v_call: TRBV14
j_call: TRBJ2-1
cdr3_aa: CASSHGTGYPYNEQFF
cdr3_nt: TGTGCCAGCAGCCACGGGACAGGGTATCCCTACAATGAGCAGTTCTTC

d_call: -
clone_size: -
v_call: TRBV6-5
j_call: TRBJ1-1
cdr3_aa: CASKTGLTEAFF
cdr3_nt: TGTGCCAGCAAAACAGGTTTGACTGAAGCTTTCTTT

d_call: TRBD1
clone_size: -
v_call: TRBV7-2
j_call: TRBJ1-2
cdr3_aa: CASSLAGQNYGYTF
cdr3_nt: TGTGCCAGCAGCTTAGCGGGACAGAACTATGGCTACACCTTC

d_call: -
clone_size: -
v_call: TRBV15
j_call: TRBJ1-2
cdr3_aa: CATSREGGGNYGYTF
cdr3_nt: TGTGCCACCAGCAGAGAGGGCGGAGGGAACTATGGCTACACCTTC

d_call: -
clone_size: -
v_call: TRBV19
j_call: TRBJ1-2
cdr3_aa: CASNPPGGGYGYTF
cdr3_nt: TGTGCCAGTAACCCACCCGGTGGAGGCTATGGCTACACCTTC

d_call: TRBD1
clone_size: -
v_call: TRBV3-1/TRBV3-2
j_call: TRBJ1-3
cdr3_aa: CASSAWDRTSSGNTIYF
cdr3_nt: TGTGCCAGCAGCGCCTGGGACAGGACCTCCTCTGGAAACACCATATATTTT

d_call: -
clone_size: -
v_call: TRBV7-2
j_call: TRBJ2-2
cdr3_aa: CASSPLSSRNTGELFF
cdr3_nt: TGTGCCAGCAGCCCCCTGAGTAGCAGGAACACCGGGGAGCTGTTTTTT

d_call: -
clone_size: -
v_call: TRBV21-1
j_call: TRBJ1-4
cdr3_aa: CARGAREGLSGEKLFF
cdr3_nt: TGTGCCAGAGGGGCCAGGGAGGGACTCTCTGGGGAAAAACTGTTTTTT

d_call: -
clone_size: -
v_call: TRBV6-5
j_call: TRBJ1-2
cdr3_aa: CASRAGNYGYTF
cdr3_nt: TGTGCCAGCAGGGCCGGGAACTATGGCTACACCTTC

d_call: TRBD2
clone_size: -
v_call: TRBV6-5
j_call: TRBJ2-1
cdr3_aa: CASSLSGTSGGEQFF
cdr3_nt: TGTGCCAGCAGTTTATCCGGGACTAGTGGGGGTGAGCAGTTCTTC

d_call: -
clone_size: -
v_call: TRBV7-9
j_call: TRBJ1-2
cdr3_aa: CASSLEVFGSENYGYTF
cdr3_nt: TGTGCCAGCAGCTTAGAAGTTTTTGGCAGCGAGAACTATGGCTACACCTTC

d_call: TRBD1
clone_size: once
v_call: TRBV4-1
j_call: TRBJ2-3
cdr3_aa: CASAQQGVGADTQYF
cdr3_nt: TGCGCCAGCGCGCAACAGGGGGTTGGCGCAGATACGCAGTATTTT

d_call: -
clone_size: -
v_call: TRBV2
j_call: TRBJ2-3
cdr3_aa: CASSESRAGADTQYF
cdr3_nt: TGTGCCAGCAGTGAAAGCAGGGCCGGCGCAGATACGCAGTATTTT

d_call: -
clone_size: -
v_call: TRBV7-8
j_call: TRBJ2-2
cdr3_aa: CASSLGPGAQDRLFF
cdr3_nt: TGTGCCAGCAGCTTAGGTCCGGGAGCTCAAGATAGGCTGTTTTTT

d_call: -
clone_size: once
v_call: TRBV7-9
j_call: TRBJ1-2
cdr3_aa: CASSPGWGKGYTF
cdr3_nt: TGTGCCAGCAGCCCAGGGTGGGGAAAGGGCTACACCTTC

d_call: -
clone_size: -
v_call: TRBV9
j_call: TRBJ1-2
cdr3_aa: CASSVSSGRATYGYTF
cdr3_nt: TGTGCCAGCAGCGTCTCCTCCGGGAGGGCAACCTATGGCTACACCTTC

d_call: -
clone_size: few
v_call: TRBV25-1
j_call: TRBJ2-2
cdr3_aa: CASSGNPLFANTGELFF
cdr3_nt: TGTGCCAGCAGTGGAAATCCACTCTTCGCGAACACCGGGGAGCTGTTTTTT

d_call: -
clone_size: -
v_call: TRBV3-1/TRBV3-2
j_call: TRBJ2-1
cdr3_aa: CASSQAGLAEYNEQFF
cdr3_nt: TGTGCCAGCAGCCAAGCCGGCCTAGCCGAGTACAATGAGCAGTTCTTC

d_call: -
clone_size: -
v_call: TRBV19
j_call: TRBJ1-2
cdr3_aa: CASRAPGINYGYTF
cdr3_nt: TGTGCCAGTAGAGCCCCCGGGATAAACTATGGCTACACCTTC

d_call: -
clone_size: -
v_call: TRBV14
j_call: TRBJ2-1
cdr3_aa: CASSQDRGSYRTNNEQFF
cdr3_nt: TGTGCCAGCAGCCAAGATCGGGGAAGTTATCGAACCAACAATGAGCAGTTCTTC

d_call: -
clone_size: few
v_call: TRBV28
j_call: TRBJ2-1
cdr3_aa: CASSFYRSREDEQFF
cdr3_nt: TGTGCCAGCAGTTTTTATCGCTCCAGGGAGGATGAGCAGTTCTTC

d_call: -
clone_size: -
v_call: TRBV27
j_call: TRBJ2-3
cdr3_aa: CASSLSQSATQYF
cdr3_nt: TGTGCCAGCAGTTTATCGCAGTCTGCTACGCAGTATTTT

d_call: -
clone_size: -
v_call: TRBV7-9
j_call: TRBJ1-4
cdr3_aa: CASSLDSNKLFF
cdr3_nt: TGTGCCAGCAGCTTAGACAGCAACAAACTGTTTTTT

d_call: TRBD1
clone_size: -
v_call: TRBV30
j_call: TRBJ2-5
cdr3_aa: CACLIGQGDILETQYF
cdr3_nt: TGTGCCTGTCTAATTGGACAGGGGGATATTCTAGAGACCCAGTACTTC

d_call: -
clone_size: -
v_call: TRBV19
j_call: TRBJ1-1
cdr3_aa: CASSPSSGRNTEAFF
cdr3_nt: TGTGCCAGTAGTCCGTCTTCGGGGAGGAACACTGAAGCTTTCTTT

d_call: TRBD1
clone_size: -
v_call: TRBV3-1/TRBV3-2
j_call: TRBJ1-1
cdr3_aa: CASSQGGVDRVGQDF
cdr3_nt: TGTGCCAGCAGCCAAGGAGGAGTGGACAGGGTCGGTCAGGACTTT

d_call: TRBD1
clone_size: few
v_call: TRBV7-3
j_call: TRBJ1-1
cdr3_aa: CASSRRQGASEAFF
cdr3_nt: TGTGCCAGCAGCCGGAGGCAGGGGGCGTCTGAAGCTTTCTTT

d_call: -
clone_size: -
v_call: TRBV4-2
j_call: TRBJ2-3
cdr3_aa: CASSQGDRETDTQYF
cdr3_nt: TGTGCCAGCAGCCAAGGTGATCGGGAGACAGATACGCAGTATTTT

d_call: -
clone_size: -
v_call: TRBV28
j_call: TRBJ1-2
cdr3_aa: CASFGQSRPNYGYTF
cdr3_nt: TGTGCCAGCTTTGGCCAGTCCCGCCCGAACTATGGCTACACCTTC

d_call: -
clone_size: -
v_call: TRBV5-1
j_call: TRBJ1-4
cdr3_aa: CASSLSGKNEKLFF
cdr3_nt: TGTGCCAGCAGCTTGTCAGGGAAAAATGAAAAACTGTTTTTT

d_call: TRBD2
clone_size: -
v_call: TRBV7-9
j_call: TRBJ2-5
cdr3_aa: CASSWGSGGETQYF
cdr3_nt: TGTGCCAGCAGCTGGGGTAGCGGGGGAGAGACCCAGTACTTC

d_call: -
clone_size: -
v_call: TRBV24-1
j_call: TRBJ1-4
cdr3_aa: CATSDPRQATNEKLFF
cdr3_nt: TGTGCCACCAGTGACCCACGACAGGCAACTAATGAAAAACTGTTTTTT

d_call: TRBD1
clone_size: -
v_call: TRBV6-5
j_call: TRBJ1-5
cdr3_aa: CASSTGQDNQPQHF
cdr3_nt: TGTGCCAGCAGCACGGGACAGGACAATCAGCCCCAGCATTTT

d_call: -
clone_size: -
v_call: TRBV5-1
j_call: TRBJ2-5
cdr3_aa: CASSLAEETQYF
cdr3_nt: TGTGCCAGCAGCTTGGCCGAAGAGACCCAGTACTTC

d_call: -
clone_size: -
v_call: TRBV7-8
j_call: TRBJ1-1
cdr3_aa: CASSLDWEGVTEAFF
cdr3_nt: TGTGCCAGCAGCTTAGATTGGGAGGGTGTCACTGAAGCTTTCTTT

d_call: -
clone_size: -
v_call: TRBV19
j_call: TRBJ2-6
cdr3_aa: CASSIGGSGANVLTF
cdr3_nt: TGTGCCAGTAGTATAGGCGGCTCTGGGGCCAACGTCCTGACTTTC

d_call: -
clone_size: -
v_call: TRBV19
j_call: TRBJ1-4
cdr3_aa: CASSMGWGPNEKLFF
cdr3_nt: TGTGCCAGTAGTATGGGTTGGGGGCCTAATGAAAAACTGTTTTTT

d_call: -
clone_size: once
v_call: TRBV14
j_call: TRBJ2-3
cdr3_aa: CASSQVFGGTDTQYF
cdr3_nt: TGTGCCAGCAGCCAAGTCTTCGGGGGCACAGATACGCAGTATTTT

d_call: -
clone_size: once
v_call: TRBV5-1
j_call: TRBJ1-4
cdr3_aa: CASSTDRVNEKLFF
cdr3_nt: TGCGCCAGCAGCACGGACAGAGTTAATGAAAAACTGTTTTTT

d_call: -
clone_size: -
v_call: TRBV28
j_call: TRBJ1-5
cdr3_aa: CASSFGGAGGLSIQHF
cdr3_nt: TGTGCCAGCAGCTTCGGGGGAGCGGGGGGATTATCCATCCAGCATTTT

d_call: TRBD2
clone_size: once
v_call: TRBV7-9
j_call: TRBJ2-1
cdr3_aa: CASSFLAGGTYNEQFF
cdr3_nt: TGTGCCAGCAGCTTCTTAGCGGGAGGGACCTACAATGAGCAGTTCTTC